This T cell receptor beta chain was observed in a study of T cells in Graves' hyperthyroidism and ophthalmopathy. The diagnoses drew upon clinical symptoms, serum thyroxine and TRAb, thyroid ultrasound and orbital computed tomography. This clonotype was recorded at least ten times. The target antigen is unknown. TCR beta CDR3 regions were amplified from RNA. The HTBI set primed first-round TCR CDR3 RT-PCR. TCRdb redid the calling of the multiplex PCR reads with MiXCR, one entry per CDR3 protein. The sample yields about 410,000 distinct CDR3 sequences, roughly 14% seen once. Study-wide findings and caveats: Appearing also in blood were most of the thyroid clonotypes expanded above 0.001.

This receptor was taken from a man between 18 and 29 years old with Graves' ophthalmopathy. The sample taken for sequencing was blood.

The DNA for the CDR3 is TGTGCCAGCAGCCAAGAAAGGGGGGTTCCCTACGAGCAGTACTTC. Its protein is CASSQERGVPYEQYF. The chain is built from TRBV3-1 and TRBJ2-7, with D possibly being TRBD1 or TRBD2 (6 bases each). The CDR3 covers 15 residues. V was pared by 0 bases and J by 2 bases, with 11 bases between. In germline, CDR1 is LGHDT, CDR2 YNNKEL (reference sequence).